A single sample is the source of the 26 T cell receptor beta chains below, sequenced in a study of post-analysis software for immune sequencing data. General study findings and limits: Patients used about 5 TRBV segments, including TRBV5-6, TRBV5-1 and TRBV20-1, more often than controls.

Presence of unique molecular identifiers characterized the TCR beta cDNA libraries. TCRdb itself ran the PCR reads through MiXCR, one entry per CDR3 protein. The table includes about 820,000 distinct CDR3 sequences, about 57% detected once. The antigens of these receptors remain unknown. The sequenced sample consisted of blood. These receptors all come from a girl aged 5-17 years with multiple sclerosis.

This clonotype was seen a handful of times. This chain connects TRBV12-3 or TRBV12-4 to TRBJ2-4; D gene uncertain. The closer fit of TRBJ2-7 to the DNA end suggests the J call may be wrong. CDR3 length: 13 residues. CDR3 amino acids: CASSPRYGYEQYF. CDR3 coding DNA: TGTGCCAGCAGTCCTCGATATGGGTACGAGCAGTACTTC.

This chain joins TRBV5-1 and TRBJ2-4; 9 positions match TRBD1. The better agreement between TRBJ2-7 and the DNA end casts doubt on the J call. This CDR3 spans 15 amino acids. CDR1 is SGHRS and CDR2 is YFSETQ in the germline V gene. The chain's CDR3 is CASSLWTGDLYEQYF. As DNA, the CDR3 is TGCGCCAGCAGCTTGTGGACAGGGGACCTCTACGAGCAGTACTTC.

This clonotype was seen a handful of times. The genes are TRBV7-9 and TRBJ2-7; D is unresolved. The end of the DNA is better explained by TRBJ2-5, so the J call may be wrong. CDR3 length equals 12 residues. Germline assignment: CDR1 SEHNR and CDR2 FQNEAQ (reference sequence). CDR3 in amino acids: CASSLEIETQYF. The CDR3 bases are TGTGCCAGCAGCTTAGAAATAGAGACCCAGTACTTC.

The count of this clonotype is one. V gene TRBV4-1 combines with J gene TRBJ2-5; D uncertain. The ends were cut back, 1 base at V and 5 bases at J, with 11 bases in the middle. Germline V gene lookup returns CDR1 MGHRA and CDR2 YSYEKL. The CDR3 extends over 14 amino acids. The CDR3 here is CASSQGPVPETQYF. The CDR3 DNA sequence: TGCGCCAGCAGCCAAGGACCCGTCCCGGAGACCCAGTACTTC.

The CDR3 is CASSPLLAGGTDTQYF. The DNA of the CDR3 is TGTGCCAGCAGTCCCCTTTTGGCGGGGGGCACAGATACGCAGTATTTT. The chain is built from TRBV12-3 or TRBV12-4 and TRBJ2-3, with TRBD2 matching over 7 bases. The CDR3 extends over 16 amino acids. The ends lost 5 bases at V and 1 base at J; junction bases unmatched: 9.

This clonotype appeared a few times. This chain uses TRBV5-1 with TRBJ2-5, with D possibly TRBD2 on 5 matching bases. The DNA matches TRBJ2-7 better at its end, which makes the J call doubtful. Germline assignment: CDR1 SGHRS and CDR2 YFSETQ. The length of the CDR3 is 12 residues. The CDR3 bases are TGCGCCAGCAGCTGGGCCGGGGTCGAGCAGTACTTC. This sequence encodes CASSWAGVEQYF.

Written as DNA, the CDR3 is TGTGCCAGCAGCTTCCTAGCGGGGGGGGTGGAAGATACGCAGTATTTT. The encoded protein is CASSFLAGGVEDTQYF. The chain couples TRBV7-8 to TRBJ2-3; 12 bases fit TRBD2. The CDR3 covers 16 residues. The trim removed 3 bases at V and 5 bases at J, leaving 6 bases unmatched. Germline V gene lookup returns CDR1 SGHVS and CDR2 FQNEAQ.

Concerning this clonotype: A read error may account for a junction end that differs from germline. The gene calls are TRBV7-7 and TRBJ1-2; 9 positions agree with TRBD1. The CDR3 sequence is 19 residues long. Per the germline V gene, CDR1 is SSHAT and CDR2 is FNYEAQ (reference sequence). The CDR3 DNA reads TGTGCTAGCAGCCTTCCCAGGGGACAGGGAGATCTGACTAACTATGGCTACACCTTC. This sequence encodes CASSLPRGQGDLTNYGYTF.

The chain couples TRBV7-3 to TRBJ2-1, with D maybe TRBD2 (6 bases). There are 19 residues in the CDR3. CDR1 is SGHTA and CDR2 is FQGTGA in the germline V gene. V was trimmed by 1 base and J by 7 bases, leaving 26 bases between them. In DNA form, the CDR3 reads TGTGCCAGCAGCTTAAAAGGGCGGGGCGGGATCGGGCCCCATAATGAGCAGTTCTTC. Translation gives CASSLKGRGGIGPHNEQFF.

This clonotype was recorded only once. This chain links TRBV5-1 with TRBJ2-5; D assignment may be TRBD1 or TRBD2 (5 bases each). CDR1 is SGHRS, CDR2 YFSETQ, per germline. The germline V and J ends were trimmed by 5 bases and 1 base, with 15 bases remaining between them. This CDR3 has 15 residues. CDR3 DNA sequence: TGCGCCAGCAGAAAAGCTCCGGGACCCCAAGAGACCCAGTACTTC. This translates into CASRKAPGPQETQYF.

V gene TRBV12-5 combines with J gene TRBJ2-6; D is unresolved. There are 15 residues in the CDR3. V was cut by 5 bases and J by 0 bases, with 8 bases left in between. The V gene's germline CDR1 is LGHNT and CDR2 FRNRAP. CDR3 sequence (DNA): TGTGCTAGTGGTCCCTCTATCTCTGGGGCCAACGTCCTGACTTTC. This gives the protein CASGPSISGANVLTF.

The rearrangement joins TRBV12-3 or TRBV12-4 to TRBJ2-1; 8 bases are a match to TRBD2. The CDR3 totals 15 residues. The V segment lost 4 bases and the J segment 5 bases; nucleotides outside the gene matches: 7. CDR3 in amino acids: CASSWGRGAHNEQFF. DNA of the CDR3: TGTGCCAGCAGTTGGGGGCGGGGGGCCCACAATGAGCAGTTCTTC.

The chain joins TRBV19 to TRBJ2-5, with D hard to call. TRBJ2-7 explains the end of the DNA better; the J call may be wrong. Per germline, CDR1 LNHDA and CDR2 SQIVND (reference sequence). This CDR3 has 13 amino acids. The CDR3 coding sequence is TGTGCCAGTAGTATTGCCCCCGGCTACGAGCAGTACTTC. Encoded protein: CASSIAPGYEQYF.

The V call is TRBV20-1, the J call TRBJ1-6; possibly TRBD1 for D (5 bases). There are 15 residues in the CDR3. Germline CDR1 and CDR2: DFQATT and SNEGSKA (reference sequence). Trimming removed 4 bases from V and 8 bases from J, with 18 bases in between. CDR3 DNA: TGCAGTGCTAAGTCTTGGGCAGGGTGGGATTCACCCCTCCACTTT. It is translated as CSAKSWAGWDSPLHF.

This chain links TRBV5-1 with TRBJ2-5, with D tentatively TRBD1 (5 bases). The J call is uncertain, as TRBJ2-7 better fits the DNA end. Germline V gene sequence: CDR1 SGHRS, CDR2 YFSETQ. The CDR3 loop spans 14 amino acids. The CDR3 is CASSFPGIIDEQYF. The CDR3 DNA is TGCGCCAGCAGCTTTCCAGGGATTATCGACGAGCAGTACTTC.

V is TRBV27 and J is TRBJ1-6, with 7 nucleotides matching TRBD1. Germline-derived CDR1 and CDR2 are MNHEY and SMNVEV (reference sequence). The V gene end was trimmed by 5 bases and the J gene end by 6 bases; junction bases not matched to a gene: 10. The CDR3 contains 16 residues. The CDR3 here is CASSNPIGTVNSPLHF. The CDR3 DNA follows: TGTGCCAGCAGTAACCCAATCGGGACAGTTAATTCACCCCTCCACTTT.

The chain employs TRBV12-3 or TRBV12-4 and TRBJ2-7; 8 bases map to TRBD2. The CDR3 has 14 amino acids. J lost 5 bases, V lost 6 bases, and 9 bases had no gene match. CDR3 in DNA: TGTGCCAGCAGACGTAGCGGGGCGTACCACGAGCAGTACTTC. It translates to CASRRSGAYHEQYF.

The J gene is TRBJ2-5, the V gene TRBV20-1, with TRBD2 identical over 10 bases. This CDR3 spans 15 amino acids. The V segment lost 0 bases and the J segment 4 bases; nucleotides outside the gene matches: 5. CDR1 is DFQATT, CDR2 SNEGSKA, per germline (reference sequence). CDR3 DNA sequence: TGCAGTGCTAGAGATGGTAGCGGGGGGATAGAGACCCAGTACTTC. Residues: CSARDGSGGIETQYF.

This clonotype was detected only a few times. This chain connects TRBV13 to TRBJ2-7, with 9 bases aligning to TRBD1. V dropped 5 bases and J dropped 3; count of bases not matched to a gene: 11. This CDR3 has 16 amino acids. Looked up from germline, CDR1 is PRHDT and CDR2 is FYEKMQ (reference sequence). The CDR3 spells CASSGEGPGQGYEQYF. The DNA of the CDR3 is TGTGCCAGCAGCGGGGAGGGGCCGGGACAGGGCTACGAGCAGTACTTC.

A few counts support this clonotype. This chain connects TRBV20-1 to TRBJ2-5, with 10 bases fitting TRBD2. The ends lost 1 base at V and 0 bases at J; junction bases unmatched: 8. Germline CDR1 and CDR2: DFQATT and SNEGSKA (reference sequence). This CDR3 spans 17 amino acids. Written as DNA, the CDR3 is TGCAGTGCTAGAGGTGCCCCAAGCGGGGGGGACCAAGAGACCCAGTACTTC. Translating it yields CSARGAPSGGDQETQYF.

This clonotype was detected only a few times. This chain links TRBV20-1 with TRBJ2-3; TRBD1 is a possible D gene (5 bases). This CDR3 is built from 14 residues. CDR1 is DFQATT, CDR2 SNEGSKA, per germline (reference sequence). The V end was cut by 3 bases, the J end by 2 bases, with 12 bases between. CDR3 protein: CSARHPTATDTQYF. The DNA of the CDR3 is TGCAGTGCTAGGCACCCGACAGCCACAGATACGCAGTATTTT.

This sequence joins TRBV7-9 and TRBJ2-4, with 7 bases that match TRBD1. Near its end, the DNA agrees better with TRBJ2-7, so the J call may be wrong. Germline values: CDR1 SEHNR, CDR2 FQNEAQ (reference sequence). The length of the CDR3 is 15 residues. CDR3 residues: CASSRTGTDAYEQYF. CDR3 coding DNA: TGTGCCAGCAGCCGGACTGGGACAGACGCCTACGAGCAGTACTTC.

The J gene is TRBJ1-2, the V gene TRBV4-1; D gene ambiguous. Germline V gives CDR1 MGHRA, CDR2 YSYEKL. The CDR3 loop spans 16 amino acids. The V end lost 0 bases, the J end lost 0 bases, and 11 bases lay between the germline ends. CDR3 sequence: CASSQDFLMANYGYTF. The CDR3 DNA reads TGCGCCAGCAGCCAAGACTTTTTAATGGCTAACTATGGCTACACCTTC.

The chain has TRBV7-3 and TRBJ1-2; 9 nucleotides align to TRBD1. The germline CDR1 and CDR2 sequences are SGHTA and FQGTGA. The V gene end was trimmed by 5 bases and the J gene end by 6 bases; junction bases not matched to a gene: 7. The length of the CDR3 is 14 residues. CDR3 sequence: CASSPTGGGNGYTF. CDR3 nucleotides: TGTGCCAGCAGCCCGACAGGGGGAGGGAATGGCTACACCTTC.

The gene calls are TRBV27 and TRBJ1-2, with D possibly matching TRBD1 (5 bases). Germline CDR1 reads MNHEY; CDR2 reads SMNVEV (reference sequence). The CDR3 has 16 residues. V was trimmed by 5 bases and J by 2 bases, leaving 18 bases between them. CDR3 DNA: TGTGCCAGCAGTCCGATATGGTGGGGGAAGAACTATGGCTACACCTTC. Its protein is CASSPIWWGKNYGYTF.

V and J are TRBV15 and TRBJ2-7; TRBD1 is a possible D gene (6 bases). CDR3 length: 14 residues. V lost 1 base, J lost 2 bases, and 9 bases lay in between. Germline V lookup: CDR1 LNHNV, CDR2 YYDKDF (reference sequence). This CDR3 reads CATSRAGQTYEQYF. The CDR3 nucleotides are TGTGCCACCAGCAGAGCGGGACAAACCTACGAGCAGTACTTC.